The 19 T cell receptor beta chains below all came from one sample that was sequenced in a study of T cell responses to AZD1222 COVID-19 vaccine. Profiled with immunoSEQ multiplex PCR; TCRdb holds only in-frame clones, not every one. The table has 100,000 to 150,000 clones, 90% seen once. The sample here was peripheral blood, taken on day 0 of AZD1222 vaccination. The source is an adult in good health.

This sequence joins TRBV24-1 and TRBJ2-1; D might be TRBD1 or TRBD2, each matching 6 bases. V was pared by 4 bases and J by 4 bases, with 10 bases between. CDR3 length: 14 residues. The V gene's germline CDR1 is KGHDR and CDR2 SFDVKD. CDR3 region: CATSDGGAYNEQFF. DNA for the CDR3: TGTGCCACCAGTGACGGGGGCGCGTACAATGAGCAGTTCTTC.

This rearrangement joins TRBV30 to TRBJ2-5; the D is unclear. The V end was cut by 2 bases, the J end by 0 bases, with 10 bases between. Germline assignment: CDR1 GTSNPN and CDR2 SVGIG (reference sequence). The CDR3 is 14 amino acids. CDR3 DNA: TGTGCCTGGAGTCAAACACGAAACCAAGAGACCCAGTACTTC. Translated: CAWSQTRNQETQYF.

This clone appeared a single time. The chain has TRBV7-3 and TRBJ2-3; D possibly uses TRBD1 or TRBD2 (5 bases each). V shed 3 bases and J shed 1 base, with 14 bases lying between them. The CDR3 runs to 16 residues. From germline, CDR1 is SGHTA and CDR2 FQGTGA. CDR3 coding DNA: TGTGCCAGCAGCTTCACCCGGGGCGCTGGCACAGATACGCAGTATTTT. Translation: CASSFTRGAGTDTQYF.

The chain combines TRBV5-4 with TRBJ2-6; a weak D match, TRBD2 (6 bases). V was pared by 3 bases and J by 4 bases, with 14 bases between. CDR1 is SGHNT, CDR2 YYREEE, per germline (reference sequence). This CDR3 is built from 16 residues. The CDR3 coding sequence is TGTGCCAGCAGCTGGAACCGGGACTCCGGGGCCAACGTCCTGACTTTC. Protein sequence: CASSWNRDSGANVLTF.

V is TRBV20-1 and J is TRBJ2-1; a possible D gene is TRBD1 (5 bases). Per the germline V gene, CDR1 is DFQATT and CDR2 is SNEGSKA (reference sequence). With 3 bases removed from V and 6 bases from J, the gap between germline ends came to 18 bases. This CDR3 region has 15 residues. The CDR3 nucleotides are TGCAGTGCTAGTTGGGGCAGGGTAAAGATCAATGAGCAGTTCTTC. Protein product: CSASWGRVKINEQFF.

This chain links TRBV9 with TRBJ2-3; a weak D match, TRBD1 (9 bases). Trimming shortened V by 3 bases and J by 3 bases, and 14 bases separated the two germline ends. CDR1 SGDLS and CDR2 YYNGEE come from the germline V gene. CDR3 size: 15 residues. CDR3 region: CASSAGGTGTDTQYF. CDR3 in DNA: TGTGCCAGCAGCGCGGGGGGGACAGGGACAGATACGCAGTATTTT.

V gene TRBV2 combines with J gene TRBJ2-4; TRBD2 aligns across 11 bases. V gave up 5 bases and J gave up 9 bases; unmatched junction bases: 9. Germline V gene lookup returns CDR1 SNHLY and CDR2 FYNNEI. The length of the CDR3 is 15 residues. In DNA form, the CDR3 reads TGTGCCAGCAGTCCCGGGACTAGCGGTGGGGCCATTCAGTACTTC. This sequence encodes CASSPGTSGGAIQYF.

The chain employs TRBV5-5 and TRBJ2-6; D is possibly TRBD1 (6 bases). The CDR3 totals 16 residues. V was clipped by 0 bases and J by 4 bases, with 11 bases between them. CDR1 and CDR2 (germline): SGHKS, YYEKEE (reference sequence). The CDR3 DNA sequence: TGTGCCAGCAGCTTGGATGGGGGCATAGGGGCCAACGTCCTGACTTTC. Its translation is CASSLDGGIGANVLTF.

This clone was counted only a few times. The rearrangement links TRBV5-1 to TRBJ2-7; 7 bases align to TRBD2. The CDR3 contains 13 residues. V was pared by 3 bases and J by 3 bases, with 3 bases of the junction left unmatched. The germline gives CDR1 SGHRS, CDR2 YFSETQ. The CDR3 loop reads CASSSSGNYEQYF. CDR3 in DNA: TGCGCCAGCAGCTCGAGCGGGAACTACGAGCAGTACTTC.

The chain couples TRBV2 to TRBJ2-2; 7 nucleotides line up with TRBD2. There are 15 residues in the CDR3. V lost 8 bases, J lost 0 bases, and 6 bases stayed unmatched. The V gene's germline CDR1 is SNHLY and CDR2 FYNNEI. The chain's CDR3 is CASGLAGANTGELFF. The CDR3 DNA sequence: TGTGCCAGCGGCTTAGCGGGCGCGAACACCGGGGAGCTGTTTTTT.

The chain employs TRBV5-6 and TRBJ2-2; tentative D call: TRBD1 (7 bases). The V gene's germline CDR1 is SGHDT and CDR2 YYEEEE. CDR3 length: 16 residues. V lost 4 bases, J lost 6 bases, and 19 bases lay in between. This CDR3 reads CASSPAGGGRAGELFF. The CDR3 DNA reads as TGTGCCAGCAGCCCCGCAGGGGGAGGTCGGGCCGGGGAGCTGTTTTTT.

This clone has just a few counts. The genes are TRBV10-1 and TRBJ2-1, with 7 bases fitting TRBD2. Germline lookup yields CDR1 WNHNN and CDR2 SYGVQD (reference sequence). V was pared by 7 bases and J by 7 bases, with 16 bases of the junction left unmatched. This CDR3 is 16 amino acids long. The CDR3 is CASTMGWGGRSNEQFF. Written as DNA, the CDR3 is TGCGCCAGCACCATGGGTTGGGGCGGGAGAAGTAATGAGCAGTTCTTC.

CDR3 sequence (DNA): TGTGCCAGCAGTGACAGTAAGACAGTTTATGGCTACACCTTC. It encodes CASSDSKTVYGYTF. The chain joins TRBV25-1 to TRBJ1-2; possibly TRBD1 for D (5 bases). CDR3 length equals 14 residues. In germline, CDR1 is MGHDK, CDR2 SYGVNS. Trimming took off 3 bases at V and 5 bases at J, with 13 bases between the two ends.

The J gene is TRBJ2-7, the V gene TRBV28; no clear D. The CDR3 extends over 13 amino acids. Per the germline V gene, CDR1 is MDHEN and CDR2 is SYDVKM. V was shortened by 6 bases and J by 1 base, with 10 bases between the two germline ends. The CDR3 coding sequence is TGTGCCAGCAGCCCACCCGGTTCCTACGAGCAGTACTTC. It encodes CASSPPGSYEQYF.

The genes are TRBV15 and TRBJ1-3; D gene unclear. Germline V gene sequence: CDR1 LNHNV, CDR2 YYDKDF (reference sequence). The V end was cut by 4 bases, the J end by 4 bases, with 14 bases between. The CDR3 contains 15 residues. The CDR3 reads CATSTDPRTGNTIYF. CDR3 in DNA: TGTGCCACCAGCACCGATCCAAGGACCGGAAACACCATATATTTT.

The V gene is TRBV10-2, the J gene TRBJ2-1; the match to TRBD2 covers 11 bases. V was clipped by 5 bases and J by 4 bases; unmatched bases: 4. The CDR3 covers 15 residues. The V gene's germline CDR1 is WSHSY and CDR2 SAAADI. Written as DNA, the CDR3 is TGCGCCAGCAGTCCTCGACTAGCGGGGTACAATGAGCAGTTCTTC. It encodes CASSPRLAGYNEQFF.

This chain links TRBV25-1 with TRBJ2-7; 7 bases line up with TRBD1. The CDR3 has 16 residues. Germline V gene sequence: CDR1 MGHDK, CDR2 SYGVNS. V lost 1 base, J lost 2 bases, and 8 bases stayed unmatched. CDR3 nucleotide sequence: TGTGCCAGCAGTGAATGGCAACAGGGGCCAACCTACGAGCAGTACTTC. Its translation: CASSEWQQGPTYEQYF.

The chain uses TRBV5-1 and TRBJ2-3; unclear D gene. Germline values: CDR1 SGHRS, CDR2 YFSETQ. The CDR3 extends over 14 amino acids. The V gene lost 4 bases and the J gene lost 4 bases, with 13 bases spanning the gap. This CDR3 reads CASSALASPDTQYF. CDR3 in DNA: TGCGCCAGCAGCGCCTTAGCCAGCCCAGATACGCAGTATTTT.

V and J are TRBV5-4 and TRBJ1-1; a possible D gene is TRBD1 (6 bases). The CDR3 runs 13 residues. Germline V lookup: CDR1 SGHNT, CDR2 YYREEE (reference sequence). V was pared by 6 bases and J by 3 bases, with 12 bases between. The CDR3 sequence: CASTPAGDTEAFF. CDR3 in DNA: TGTGCCAGCACTCCAGCAGGGGACACTGAAGCTTTCTTT.